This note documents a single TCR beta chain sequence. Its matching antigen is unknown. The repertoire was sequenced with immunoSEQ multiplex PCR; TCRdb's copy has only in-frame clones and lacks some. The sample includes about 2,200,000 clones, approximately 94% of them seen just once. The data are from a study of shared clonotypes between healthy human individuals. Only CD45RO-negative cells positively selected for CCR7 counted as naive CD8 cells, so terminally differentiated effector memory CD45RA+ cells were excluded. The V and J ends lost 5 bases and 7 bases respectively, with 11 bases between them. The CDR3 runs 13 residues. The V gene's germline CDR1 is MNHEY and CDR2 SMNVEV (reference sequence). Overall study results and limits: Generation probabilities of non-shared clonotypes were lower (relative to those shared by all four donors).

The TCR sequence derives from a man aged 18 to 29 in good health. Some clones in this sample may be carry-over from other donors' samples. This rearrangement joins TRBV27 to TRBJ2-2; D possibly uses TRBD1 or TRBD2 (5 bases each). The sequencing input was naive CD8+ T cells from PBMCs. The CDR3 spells CASSPGRIGELFF. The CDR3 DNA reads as TGTGCCAGCAGTCCGGGACGTATCGGGGAGCTGTTTTTT.